This T cell receptor beta chain is from a study of cytomegalovirus exposure and HLA in healthy donors. Study at large: Within an early data release were about 80 million unique TCRs drawn from HLA-typed donors.

On this clone itself: Its specificity is not known.

General observations from the study: The authors listed 150 to 200 TCR beta chains as cytomegalovirus-associated. An Asian-associated ancestry cluster reportedly showed fewer N-insertions than the roughly 670-donor mean in a later analysis.

The PCR employed 60 Vbeta primers together with 13 Jbeta primers. Assay used: immunoSEQ multiplex PCR; TCRdb lists only in-frame clones, some missing. The sample includes more than 250,000 clones, roughly 90% seen only once; the top ten take around 2.1%. This CDR3 comprises 17 residues. The V gene's germline CDR1 is SGDLS and CDR2 YYNGEE. With 3 bases clipped from V and 4 bases from J, the junction kept 11 bases outside the gene matches. The sequencing sample was made of PBMCs. This TCR came from a woman in her late teens or twenties in good health and CMV-seronegative. V usage is TRBV9 and J usage is TRBJ1-4, with 8 bases identical to TRBD1. The CDR3 loop is CASSARDRTSGNEKLFF. The CDR3 DNA reads TGTGCCAGCAGCGCGCGGGACAGGACTTCGGGTAATGAAAAACTGTTTTTT.